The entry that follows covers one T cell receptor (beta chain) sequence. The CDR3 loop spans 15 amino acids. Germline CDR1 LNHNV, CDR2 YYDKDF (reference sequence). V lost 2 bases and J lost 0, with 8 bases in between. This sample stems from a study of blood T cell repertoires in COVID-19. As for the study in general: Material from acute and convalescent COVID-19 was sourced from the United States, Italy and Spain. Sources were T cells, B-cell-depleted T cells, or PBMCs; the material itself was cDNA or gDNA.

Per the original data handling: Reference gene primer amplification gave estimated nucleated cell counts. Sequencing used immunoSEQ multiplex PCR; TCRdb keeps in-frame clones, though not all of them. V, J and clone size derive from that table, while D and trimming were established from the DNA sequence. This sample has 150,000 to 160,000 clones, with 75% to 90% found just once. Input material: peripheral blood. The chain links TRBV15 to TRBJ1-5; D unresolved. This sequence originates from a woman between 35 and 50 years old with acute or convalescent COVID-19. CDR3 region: CATSRSDNSNQPQHF. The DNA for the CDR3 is TGTGCCACCAGCAGATCTGACAATAGCAATCAGCCCCAGCATTTT. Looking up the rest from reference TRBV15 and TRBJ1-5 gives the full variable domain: DAMVIQNPRYQVTQFGKPVTLSCSQTLNHNVMYWYQQKSSQAPKLLFHYYDKDFNNEADTPDNFQSRRPNTSFCFLDIRSPGLGDTAMYLCATSRSDNSNQPQHFGDGTRLSIL.